Listed below are T cell receptor beta chains from one sample, sequenced in a study of PD-L1 blockade in urothelial cancer. Sequenced by immunoSEQ multiplex PCR; TCRdb stores in-frame clones only, minus some. The repertoire has some 20,000 clones, around 88% of them found once; the top ten carry less than 4.5%. The specimen was PBMCs, collected around atezolizumab (anti-PD-L1) treatment. These receptors all stem from a man aged 50 or older with urothelial cancer. The CDR3 runs from the conserved cysteine through the conserved F or W. The D gene is left open where the match is weak. The size field is filled for only some rows; it gives once, few, many or a size class.

J gene | clone size | V gene | D gene | CDR3 DNA | CDR3 protein
TRBJ1-2 | - | TRBV29-1 | TRBD1 | TGCAGCGTTGAAAGGGACAGGCCGGGAGAGTATGGCTACACCTTC | CSVERDRPGEYGYTF
TRBJ1-6 | - | TRBV13 | TRBD1 | TGTGCCAGCAGCTGGGGGACAGTGGGAGTGAATAATTCACCCCTCCACTTT | CASSWGTVGVNNSPLHF
TRBJ2-1 | - | TRBV4-3 | TRBD1 | TGCGCCAGCAGCTCCGGGACAGGGGGCAACGATGAGCAGTTCTTC | CASSSGTGGNDEQFF
TRBJ2-7 | - | TRBV7-9 | TRBD2 | TGTGCCAGCAGCTCAGGGACTAGCGGGAGGTCTTACGAGCAGTACTTC | CASSSGTSGRSYEQYF
TRBJ2-3 | few | TRBV7-2 | TRBD2 | TGTGCCAGCAGCGGGACTAGCGCTAGCACAGATACGCAGTATTTT | CASSGTSASTDTQYF
TRBJ2-1 | - | TRBV18 | TRBD2 | TGTGCCAGCTCACCTACCGGGACTAGCGTCAATGAGCAGTTCTTC | CASSPTGTSVNEQFF
TRBJ2-7 | - | TRBV12-5 | - | TGTGCTAGTGGTTTCCCCCGGGACACTTCCTACGAGCAGTACTTC | CASGFPRDTSYEQYF
TRBJ2-1 | - | TRBV28 | TRBD2 | TGTGCCAGCCGTATCCATCGACTAGCGGGGGGAGTACGTGAGCAGTTCTTC | CASRIHRLAGGVREQFF
TRBJ1-2 | - | TRBV6-6 | - | TGTGCCAGCAGTCCGCACATTGAAGGCTACACCTTC | CASSPHIEGYTF
TRBJ2-1 | - | TRBV11-3 | - | TGTGCCAGCAGCTTAGAGGCGGAGTCCTACAATGAGCAGTTCTTC | CASSLEAESYNEQFF
TRBJ2-7 | - | TRBV6-5 | TRBD1 | TGTGCCAGCAGTTACTCCTCGACAGGGTTCACCCACGAGCAGTACTTC | CASSYSSTGFTHEQYF
TRBJ2-5 | - | TRBV4-1 | - | TGCGCCAGCAGCCAAGATGTTATGGAGACCCAGTACTTC | CASSQDVMETQYF
TRBJ2-1 | - | TRBV7-9 | - | TGTGCCAGCAGCTTAGACGGGTTTAGGCACAATGAGCAGTTCTTC | CASSLDGFRHNEQFF
TRBJ1-2 | once | TRBV15 | - | TGTGCCACCAGCAACAAAAAGCGGACAGTTAACTATGGCTACACCTTC | CATSNKKRTVNYGYTF
TRBJ2-3 | once | TRBV10-1 | - | TGCGCCAGCAGCCGGGGCACAGATACGCAGTATTTT | CASSRGTDTQYF
TRBJ1-5 | - | TRBV6-1 | - | TGTGCCAGCACTGAACGGAGGGATCAGCCCCAGCATTTT | CASTERRDQPQHF
TRBJ1-1 | - | TRBV6-5 | - | TGTGCCAGCAGCCGCGGGGGCTCGAACACTGAAGCTTTCTTT | CASSRGGSNTEAFF
TRBJ2-7 | - | TRBV10-3 | - | TGTGCCATCAGGGTCGACAGGACTTACGAGCAGTACTTC | CAIRVDRTYEQYF
TRBJ2-5 | - | TRBV4-3 | TRBD2 | TGCGCCAGCAGCCAACAGCTAGCGGGAGGTCGAGAGACCCAGTACTTC | CASSQQLAGGRETQYF
TRBJ2-7 | once | TRBV27 | TRBD2 | TGTGCCAGCAGTTTTTTCTCCCCAACTAGCGGGGCGAACTACGAGCAGTACTTC | CASSFFSPTSGANYEQYF
TRBJ2-7 | - | TRBV27 | TRBD2 | TGTGCCAGCAGCCAGCCCCGGACTAGCGGAGCCTACGAGCAGTACTTC | CASSQPRTSGAYEQYF
TRBJ2-7 | - | TRBV29-1 | TRBD1 | TGCAGCGTTGAACTCCCGGGACAGGGTGTGGAACAGTACTTC | CSVELPGQGVEQYF
TRBJ2-3 | - | TRBV2 | TRBD1 | TGTGCCAGCGGGGGACAGCCCCCTAGAAATACGCAGTATTTT | CASGGQPPRNTQYF
TRBJ2-7 | once | TRBV7-9 | TRBD2 | TGTGCCAGCAGCCCCCGGGGGGACTCCTACGAGCAGTACTTC | CASSPRGDSYEQYF
TRBJ1-2 | - | TRBV5-1 | TRBD1 | TGCGCCAGCAGCTTCAACGGACAGGCCACCACTACCGGCTACACCTTC | CASSFNGQATTTGYTF
TRBJ1-5 | once | TRBV6-5 | - | TGTGCCAGCAGTTACTCTTCCGGGGGTAATCAGCCCCAGCATTTT | CASSYSSGGNQPQHF
TRBJ2-1 | - | TRBV5-4 | TRBD2 | TGTGCCAGCAGTGCGGGACTAGCGGATGAGCAGTTCTTC | CASSAGLADEQFF
TRBJ2-5 | - | TRBV30 | TRBD1 | TGTGCCGGAGGCGACAGGGTAAAGACCCAGTACTTC | CAGGDRVKTQYF
TRBJ1-1 | - | TRBV5-1 | TRBD1 | TGCGCCAGCAGCCCCGGACAGGGGGCGGACACTGAAGCTTTCTTT | CASSPGQGADTEAFF
TRBJ2-5 | - | TRBV6-1 | TRBD2 | TGTGCCAGCAGTGCTTTATCTAGCGGGGAGACCCAGTACTTC | CASSALSSGETQYF
TRBJ2-7 | - | TRBV7-2 | TRBD2 | TGTGCCAGCAGCTTCGGACTAGCGGGAGAAACTTACGAGCAGTACTTC | CASSFGLAGETYEQYF
TRBJ2-3 | - | TRBV6-5 | - | TGTGCCAGCAGTTACTCGGTAGCTGAGAGCACAGATACGCAGTATTTT | CASSYSVAESTDTQYF
TRBJ2-1 | - | TRBV12-5 | - | TGTGCTAGTGGTTTGGGACGACAACGCAATGAGCAGTTCTTC | CASGLGRQRNEQFF
TRBJ2-7 | - | TRBV19 | - | TGTGCCAGTAGTAAGGTGACAGGGGAGGGCTACGAGCAGTACTTC | CASSKVTGEGYEQYF
TRBJ2-7 | - | TRBV10-2 | - | TGCGCCAGCAGTGAGACCGACAGGTTCCAGCGGTACTTC | CASSETDRFQRYF
TRBJ2-3 | - | TRBV10-3 | TRBD1 | TGTGCCATTCGGACAGGGGCCGGCACAGATACGCAGTATTTT | CAIRTGAGTDTQYF
TRBJ1-5 | - | TRBV30 | TRBD1 | TGTGCCTGGAGTCCTGAGACAGGGAGAAGCAATCAGCCCCAGCATTTT | CAWSPETGRSNQPQHF
TRBJ2-5 | - | TRBV5-1 | - | TGCGCCAGCAGCCGCGACAACAAACAAGAGACCCAGTACTTC | CASSRDNKQETQYF
TRBJ1-4 | - | TRBV10-3 | - | TGTGCCATCAGTGAGTGGGGCGCAAAGGGTGAAAAACTGTTTTTT | CAISEWGAKGEKLFF
TRBJ2-4 | few | TRBV18 | TRBD2 | TGTGCCAGGAGCCCGGGGGGGCCAGGGATTCAGTACTTC | CARSPGGPGIQYF
TRBJ1-1 | few | TRBV6-1 | TRBD1 | TGTGCCAGCAGTGAAAGACAGGGAAAGGGAGAAGCTTTCTTT | CASSERQGKGEAFF
TRBJ2-5 | - | TRBV5-6 | TRBD2 | TGTGCCAGCAGCTTATGGCGGGGGATCCGAGAGACCCAGTACTTC | CASSLWRGIRETQYF
TRBJ2-3 | once | TRBV10-3 | TRBD2 | TGTGCCATCAGCGGGACTAGCGGGAGGAAGGGGGATACGCAGTATTTT | CAISGTSGRKGDTQYF
TRBJ2-2 | - | TRBV6-5 | TRBD1 | TGTGCCAGCAGTTACGGGGACAGGAACACCGGGGAGCTGTTTTTT | CASSYGDRNTGELFF
TRBJ2-6 | - | TRBV11-2 | TRBD1 | TGTGCCAGCAGCCAGACAGGGTCTGGGGCCAACGTCCTGACTTTC | CASSQTGSGANVLTF
TRBJ2-7 | - | TRBV5-6 | - | TGTGCCAGCAGCTTAGGCCTAGGGGATACCTACGAGCAGTACTTC | CASSLGLGDTYEQYF
TRBJ2-1 | - | TRBV2 | - | TGTGCCAGCAGTGACACTAGCTACAATGAGCAGTTCTTC | CASSDTSYNEQFF
TRBJ2-7 | - | TRBV14 | TRBD2 | TGTGCCAGCAGCCAAGATCTTTGGGCGGGAGGACAGTACTTC | CASSQDLWAGGQYF
TRBJ1-5 | - | TRBV6-6 | - | TGTGCCAGCAGTTACAACCTCCAGGGGAGGGGTCAGCCCCAGCATTTT | CASSYNLQGRGQPQHF
TRBJ1-2 | - | TRBV6-5 | TRBD1 | TGTGCCAGCAGTTACTCGGGGACAGGGTTTGGCTACACCTTC | CASSYSGTGFGYTF
TRBJ2-7 | - | TRBV30 | - | TGTGCCTGGAGTGTGGGACTCACCTCACCCTACGGAGAGCAGTACTTC | CAWSVGLTSPYGEQYF
TRBJ2-1 | - | TRBV9 | - | TGTGCCAGCAGCGTCGGAATAGAGGTTGAGCAGTTCTTC | CASSVGIEVEQFF
TRBJ1-2 | - | TRBV5-1 | - | TGCGCCAGCAGCTTGGCCGGGAACTATGGCTACACCTTC | CASSLAGNYGYTF
TRBJ2-2 | - | TRBV4-3 | - | TGCGCCAGCAGCCTCGACACAGGGGGGGACACCGGGGAGCTGTTTTTT | CASSLDTGGDTGELFF
TRBJ2-5 | - | TRBV5-5 | - | TGTGCCAGCAGCTTGAGCCCACAGTCCCAAGAGACCCAGTACTTC | CASSLSPQSQETQYF